Following are 19 T cell receptor beta chains from one sample sequenced in a study of cytomegalovirus exposure and HLA in healthy donors (dated by TCRdb to between 2016 and 2019). Library preparation used the immunoSEQ multiplex PCR assay. The multiplex PCR relied on a mix of 60 forward primers for TCR Vbeta segments and 13 reverse primers for TCR Jbeta segments. Not all clones reach the TCRdb copy of this immuneACCESS table, which keeps in-frame sequences only. Checked studies attribute under half of the gap to unresolved V genes and leave the rest unexplained. This sample gives around 170,000 clones in total; around 83% of them show up just once. Clones ranked in the top ten supply approximately 0.74% of the sample. Material for sequencing was PBMCs. The receptors originated from a woman aged 18-29 years in good health and CMV-seronegative.

The chain is built from TRBV18 and TRBJ2-1, with D possibly matching TRBD2 (5 bases). V was shortened by 4 bases and J by 4 bases, with 11 bases between the two germline ends. CDR1 KGHSH and CDR2 LQKENI come from the germline V gene. This CDR3 spans 14 amino acids. The CDR3 DNA reads TGTGCCAGCTCACGGGCAGACTATTACAATGAGCAGTTCTTC. Its translation is CASSRADYYNEQFF.

The genes are TRBV9 and TRBJ1-3, with D uncertain. CDR1 is SGDLS and CDR2 is YYNGEE in the germline V gene. The CDR3 sequence is 14 residues long. V lost 1 base and J 2 bases, leaving 7 bases between the germline ends. CDR3 amino acids: CASSVSTPGNTIYF. The CDR3 nucleotides read TGTGCCAGCAGCGTATCTACCCCTGGAAACACCATATATTTT.

This clone showed up just once. The chain employs TRBV28 and TRBJ1-2; D is unclear. V lost 7 bases and J lost 7, with 19 bases in between. This CDR3 is built from 14 residues. Germline loops: CDR1 MDHEN, CDR2 SYDVKM. In nucleotides, the CDR3 is TGTGCCAGCATCGGCGGGTCGTCGTATGGTGGCTACACCTTC. It encodes CASIGGSSYGGYTF.

The chain joins TRBV28 to TRBJ2-7, with D possibly being TRBD1 (6 bases). The V gene's germline CDR1 is MDHEN and CDR2 SYDVKM. The CDR3 contains 16 residues. V lost 5 bases, J lost 5 bases, and 22 bases lay in between. The CDR3 reads CASSNSLTGFFHEQYF. For the CDR3, the DNA is TGTGCCAGCAGTAACTCCCTAACAGGGTTTTTCCACGAGCAGTACTTC.

The chain joins TRBV27 to TRBJ1-2; 9 bases fit TRBD1. Germline CDR1 is MNHEY and CDR2 is SMNVEV (reference sequence). The CDR3 totals 14 residues. The V segment lost 4 bases and the J segment 4 bases; nucleotides outside the gene matches: 4. The CDR3 here is CASSSTGGGYGYTF. CDR3 bases: TGTGCCAGCAGTTCCACAGGGGGCGGCTATGGCTACACCTTC.

The chain combines TRBV20-1 with TRBJ1-2, with D unclear. This CDR3 contains 11 residues. The V gene lost 0 bases and the J gene lost 7 bases, with 6 bases spanning the gap. The germline CDR1 and CDR2 sequences are DFQATT and SNEGSKA (reference sequence). The CDR3: CSARDGPGYTF. The CDR3 region has the DNA TGCAGTGCTAGAGATGGGCCTGGCTACACCTTC.

The J gene is TRBJ2-7, the V gene TRBV6-5; no firm D call. The germline CDR1 and CDR2 sequences are MNHEY and SVGAGI. V dropped 7 bases and J dropped 2 bases, with 6 bases sitting between them. This CDR3 contains 11 residues. The CDR3 nucleotides read TGTGCCAGCAAAGACACCTACGAGCAGTACTTC. Amino acids: CASKDTYEQYF.

The V and J genes are TRBV9 and TRBJ2-7; 8 bases agree with TRBD1. V lost 0 bases and J lost 5; bases outside the gene matches: 7. CDR3 length: 15 amino acids. Per germline, CDR1 SGDLS and CDR2 YYNGEE. The chain's CDR3 is CASSVEGQGFHEQYF. The CDR3 bases are TGTGCCAGCAGCGTAGAAGGACAGGGATTTCACGAGCAGTACTTC.

This rearrangement joins TRBV7-2 to TRBJ2-1; a possible D gene is TRBD2 (6 bases). Trimming took 5 bases from V and 3 from J, leaving 11 bases between them. Germline V gene data show CDR1 as SGHTA and CDR2 as FQGNSA. CDR3 size: 14 residues. CDR3 sequence: CASSHPGLYNEQFF. In DNA, the CDR3 is TGTGCCAGCAGCCATCCGGGACTCTACAATGAGCAGTTCTTC.

This chain uses TRBV19 with TRBJ1-6, with a possible D match to TRBD1 (5 bases). Germline CDR1 and CDR2: LNHDA and SQIVND (reference sequence). Trimming stripped 2 bases from V and 6 bases from J, with 11 bases between. The CDR3 spans 15 residues. The CDR3 loop reads CASSISRVANSPLHF. The CDR3 region has the DNA TGTGCCAGTAGTATATCCAGGGTGGCTAATTCACCCCTCCACTTT.

The chain has TRBV20-1 and TRBJ1-2; no clear D gene. This CDR3 is 11 amino acids long. Germline V gives CDR1 DFQATT, CDR2 SNEGSKA (reference sequence). V dropped 3 bases and J dropped 7 bases, with 9 bases sitting between them. CDR3 sequence: CSARDGGGYTF. As DNA, the CDR3 is TGCAGTGCTAGGGATGGAGGTGGCTACACCTTC.

For this clone: Sequence at one end of the junction differs from germline and may be a read error. The V and J genes are TRBV7-9 and TRBJ2-7; a weak D match, TRBD1 (6 bases). Germline-derived CDR1 and CDR2 are SEHNR and FQNEAQ (reference sequence). The CDR3 runs 12 residues. CDR3 in amino acids: CSSALGGREQYF. The CDR3 nucleotides are TGTTCCAGCGCCCTAGGGGGACGCGAGCAGTACTTC.

The chain has TRBV7-3 and TRBJ2-1; D possibly corresponds to TRBD2 (6 bases). The germline V gene encodes CDR1 SGHTA and CDR2 FQGTGA. V dropped 2 bases and J dropped 13 bases, with 21 bases sitting between them. The CDR3 runs to 15 residues. CDR3 coding DNA: TGTGCCAGCAGCTTAGTCCTAGCGCCGGCGAGGGAACAGTTCTTC. Its translation is CASSLVLAPAREQFF.

This clone was seen a handful of times. This sequence joins TRBV6-1 and TRBJ1-5, with 8 bases identical to TRBD1. Per the germline V gene, CDR1 is MNHNS and CDR2 is SASEGT. The CDR3 runs to 15 residues. Trimming removed 2 bases from V and 4 bases from J; junction bases left unmatched: 4. CDR3 in DNA: TGTGCCAGCAGTGAATCGGGACAGGTTAATCAGCCCCAGCATTTT. Residues: CASSESGQVNQPQHF.

V usage is TRBV6-1 and J usage is TRBJ2-3; D gene ambiguous. There are 11 residues in the CDR3. Per germline, CDR1 MNHNS and CDR2 SASEGT. Trimming left V 6 bases short and J 2 bases short, with 3 bases between. The CDR3 nucleotides read TGTGCCAGCAGATACACAGATACGCAGTATTTT. Amino acid sequence: CASRYTDTQYF.

The V and J genes are TRBV4-2 and TRBJ2-7, with TRBD2 matching over 10 bases. V shed 3 bases and J 5 bases; nucleotides not matched to a gene: 10. Looked up from germline, CDR1 is LGHNA and CDR2 is YNFKEQ. This CDR3 spans 16 amino acids. CDR3 bases: TGTGCCAGCAGCCACATAGCGGGAGGCGATCAAAACGAGCAGTACTTC. Translation: CASSHIAGGDQNEQYF.

This clone occurred a few times. The V and J genes are TRBV19 and TRBJ2-1, with 8 positions matching TRBD2. The germline CDR1 and CDR2 sequences are LNHDA and SQIVND (reference sequence). The CDR3 length is 15 residues. Trimming took 5 bases from V and 1 from J; bases not matched to a gene: 4. DNA for the CDR3: TGTGCCAGTAGTCCCCCGGGGGGGTCCTACAATGAGCAGTTCTTC. Translating it yields CASSPPGGSYNEQFF.

There are a few counts of this clone. Likely a read error: the CDR3 ends without its conserved phenylalanine or tryptophan. No DNA is shown, since the ends of the CDR3 on it are uncertain; the CDR3 is the one TCRdb lists. This sequence joins TRBV7-6 and TRBJ2-7; TRBD2, the D gene given by the table, was not confirmed from the DNA. Including both end residues, the CDR3 is 15 amino acids long. CDR1 is SGHVS and CDR2 is FNYEAQ in the germline V gene. The CDR3 protein is CASSLEGPAGASLRL.

CDR3 region: CASGGMGNEQFF. The DNA of the CDR3 is TGTGCCAGCGGAGGTATGGGCAATGAGCAGTTCTTC. The chain has TRBV27 and TRBJ2-1; a weak D match, TRBD2 (5 bases). V lost 8 bases to trimming and J lost 6 bases, with 11 bases between them. The CDR3 consists of 12 residues. Germline CDR1 and CDR2: MNHEY and SMNVEV (reference sequence).